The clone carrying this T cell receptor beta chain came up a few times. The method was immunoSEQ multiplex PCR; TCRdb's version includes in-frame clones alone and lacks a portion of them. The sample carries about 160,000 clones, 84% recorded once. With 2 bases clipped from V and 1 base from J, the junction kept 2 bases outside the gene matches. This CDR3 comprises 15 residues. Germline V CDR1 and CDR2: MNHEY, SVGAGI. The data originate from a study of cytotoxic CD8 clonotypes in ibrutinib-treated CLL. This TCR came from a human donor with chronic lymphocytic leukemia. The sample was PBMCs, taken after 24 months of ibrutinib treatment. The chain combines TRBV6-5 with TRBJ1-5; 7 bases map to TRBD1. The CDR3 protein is CASSYEGASNQPQHF. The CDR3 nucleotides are TGTGCCAGCAGTTACGAGGGGGCAAGCAATCAGCCCCAGCATTTT.